The following is a TCR beta chain sequence with its context. The sample originates from a study of shared clonotypes between healthy human individuals. Study-level information: Donor ages ranged 18 to 49 years: a couple of women, three men.

The CDR3 is 14 amino acids. Germline V gene lookup returns CDR1 SGHTA and CDR2 FQGNSA. V lost 2 bases and J 4 bases, leaving 11 bases between the germline ends. CD45RO-negative CD8 cells positively selected for CCR7 made up the naive population, which excluded terminally differentiated effector memory CD45RA+ cells. Data came from immunoSEQ multiplex PCR; TCRdb stores just in-frame clones and leaves some out. Among about 1,900,000 clones listed, less than 95% were seen once. Specimen: naive CD8+ T cells sorted from blood. This clonotype was sampled from a man aged 18 to 35 in good health. The rearrangement uses TRBV7-2 and TRBJ1-1; the D is unclear. The DNA for the CDR3 is TGTGCCAGCAGCTTATTGTTTGGAGGCACTGAAGCTTTCTTT. The encoded protein is CASSLLFGGTEAFF. Using reference TRBV7-2 and TRBJ1-1 for the parts outside the CDR3, the full variable domain is GAGVSQSPSNKVTEKGKDVELRCDPISGHTALYWYRQSLGQGLEFLIYFQGNSAPDKSGLPSDRFSAERTGGSVSTLTIQRTQQEDSAVYLCASSLLFGGTEAFFGQGTRLTVV.